Listed below are T cell receptor beta chains from one sample, sequenced in a study of Tregs in tolerant kidney transplant recipients. Generated by immunoSEQ multiplex PCR, the TCRdb table keeps only in-frame clones and is missing some. The data show tens of thousands of clones, under 95% seen once. The material sequenced was CD4+ T cells from blood (PBMCs), taken 12 months after the transplant. The source is a human patient who received a combined kidney and bone marrow transplant. Part of the T cell pool may stem from the graft donor. Both conserved end residues are part of each CDR3. Fields, in order: clone size, V gene, D gene, J gene, CDR3 DNA, CDR3 protein. D genes are given only for firm matches. Some rows mark clone size as missing; the rest say once, few, many or name a class of expanded clone.

-,TRBV10-2,-,TRBJ2-6,TGCGCCAGCAGTGCGTCGCCCAGGCTCTCTGGGGCCAACGTCCTGACTTTC,CASSASPRLSGANVLTF
-,TRBV7-9,TRBD2,TRBJ2-3,TGTGCCAGCAGCTCAAGCGGGAGGGCCGCAGATACGCAGGATTTT,CASSSSGRAADTQDF
-,TRBV28,TRBD2,TRBJ2-7,TGTGCCAGCAGTTTAAGAACCGGGGGGGTCGGCTACGAGCAGTACTTC,CASSLRTGGVGYEQYF
-,TRBV2,-,TRBJ1-2,TGTGCCAGCAGCGCCTTGGGGGGGCCTAACTATGGCTACACCTTC,CASSALGGPNYGYTF
once,TRBV7-2,-,TRBJ1-3,TGTGCCAGCAGCCGGAGCGGGACGCCTCGCTCTGGAAACACCATATATTTT,CASSRSGTPRSGNTIYF
-,TRBV11-2,TRBD2,TRBJ2-7,TGTGCCAGCAGCTTAAATAGCGGGAGGGATATCGAGCAGTACTTC,CASSLNSGRDIEQYF
-,TRBV13,-,TRBJ1-5,TGTGCCAGCAGACATAAACAGGGTAGAAGGGGATTCGGCAATCAGCCCCAGCATTTT,CASRHKQGRRGFGNQPQHF
-,TRBV10-3,-,TRBJ2-2,TGTGCCATCACTACCACAGACCGAACGAACACCGGGGAGCTGTTTTTT,CAITTTDRTNTGELFF
-,TRBV2,-,TRBJ1-3,TGTGCCAGCAGCTACTACAGGGACACCATATATTTT,CASSYYRDTIYF
-,TRBV5-4,-,TRBJ2-1,TGTGCCAGCAGCTTTTATCAGGGGCAGGGATGGTCCGACTCCTACAATGAGCAGTTCTTC,CASSFYQGQGWSDSYNEQFF
-,TRBV10-3,-,TRBJ1-6,TGTGCCATCACCCCACAGGGTTCCTCCCCCCTCCACTTT,CAITPQGSSPLHF
-,TRBV7-9,-,TRBJ1-1,TGTGCCAGCAGTTCGGGGGTGCACACTGAAGCTTTCTTT,CASSSGVHTEAFF
-,TRBV18,-,TRBJ1-4,TGTGCCAGCTCAGGGGACTCTCCGAGAGAAAAACTGTTTTTT,CASSGDSPREKLFF
-,TRBV18,-,TRBJ1-3,TGTGCCAGCTCACGATCCAGCTCTGGAAACACCATATATTTT,CASSRSSSGNTIYF
-,TRBV5-1,TRBD2,TRBJ2-5,TGCGCCAGCAGCCACGTACTAGCGGAGAGCCAAGAGACCCAGTACTTC,CASSHVLAESQETQYF
-,TRBV5-6,TRBD1,TRBJ2-7,TGTGCCAGCAGCCTAGGACAGGCGGGTCGGCCGCAGTACTTC,CASSLGQAGRPQYF
-,TRBV4-1,-,TRBJ2-1,TGCGCCAGCAGCGGAGTCAATGCGAGGCTAGCAGTTAACAATGAGCAGTTCTTC,CASSGVNARLAVNNEQFF
-,TRBV7-9,TRBD2,TRBJ2-5,TGTGCCAGCAGCGCCGGGACTAGCGGGAGAGGGCTCCAAGAGACCCAGTACTTC,CASSAGTSGRGLQETQYF
-,TRBV5-1,-,TRBJ2-6,TGCGCCAGCAGCTTGTTGGCGGCTCGGGCCAACGTCCTGACTTTC,CASSLLAARANVLTF
-,TRBV19,-,TRBJ1-1,TGTGCCAGTAAGTCCACAGGGCTTATACTTGAAGCTTTCTTT,CASKSTGLILEAFF
-,TRBV19,TRBD2,TRBJ2-7,TGTGCCAGTAACCCCGGGGGGGACTACGAGCAGTACTTC,CASNPGGDYEQYF
-,TRBV11-3,-,TRBJ1-3,TGTGCCAGCAGCTCCCGTCAGGGCTTGGGAAACACCATATATTTT,CASSSRQGLGNTIYF
-,TRBV2,-,TRBJ1-2,TGTGCCAGCAGTGAAGCACTGAGGACTTTTAGCTATGGCTACACCTTC,CASSEALRTFSYGYTF
-,TRBV2,TRBD1,TRBJ2-1,TGTGCCAGCACGTATACAGGGGACGAGCAGTTCTTC,CASTYTGDEQFF
-,TRBV4-1,-,TRBJ1-5,TGCGCCAGCAGCTCACCGGGACGGGAGCAGGGTCAGCCCCAGCATTTT,CASSSPGREQGQPQHF
-,TRBV5-1,TRBD2,TRBJ2-3,TGCGCCAGCAGCTTGGGACTAGCGGTCACAGATACGCAGTATTTT,CASSLGLAVTDTQYF
-,TRBV5-1,TRBD2,TRBJ2-2,TGCGCCAGCAGCTTGTCGGCGGGGGGGCGAGGGACCGGGGAGCTGTTTTTT,CASSLSAGGRGTGELFF
-,TRBV30,-,TRBJ2-1,TGTGCCTGGAGTGGATGGGGCCCAGATGAGCAGTTCTTC,CAWSGWGPDEQFF
-,TRBV4-2,TRBD2,TRBJ2-4,TGTGCCAGCAGCCAATCGGGGATAGCGGGGGCCAAAGCCAAAAACATTCAGTACTTC,CASSQSGIAGAKAKNIQYF
-,TRBV5-6,-,TRBJ2-5,TGTGCCAGCAGCTTGGGGGTTACTAGGGCCCAGTACTTC,CASSLGVTRAQYF
-,TRBV15,-,TRBJ2-7,TGTGCCACCAGCAGACAGCGGGCCCCCTACGAGCAGTACTTC,CATSRQRAPYEQYF
-,TRBV5-4,TRBD1,TRBJ1-5,TGTGCCAGCAGCCCCCAGCCAGGACAGGGGAATCAGCCCCAGCATTTT,CASSPQPGQGNQPQHF
-,TRBV5-1,-,TRBJ2-3,TGCGCCAGCAGCTTGGCGTCAGATACGCAGTATTTT,CASSLASDTQYF
-,TRBV7-9,TRBD1,TRBJ2-2,TGTGCCAGCAGGACCGGGACAGGGGCTGGGGAGCTGTTTTTT,CASRTGTGAGELFF
-,TRBV6-5,TRBD1,TRBJ2-7,TGTGCCAGCAGGGAGACAGGGGCTTACGAGCAGTACTTC,CASRETGAYEQYF
-,TRBV11-2,TRBD1,TRBJ1-4,TGTGCCAGCAGCTTATTCAGGGGGCAGGGTGAAAAACTGTTTTTT,CASSLFRGQGEKLFF
once,TRBV7-2,TRBD2,TRBJ2-7,TGTGCCAGCAGCTTTAGGCGACTAGCGGGGGGGATCTACGAGCAGTACTTC,CASSFRRLAGGIYEQYF